This T cell receptor (beta chain) was recovered during a study of T cell responses to AZD1222 COVID-19 vaccine. General study findings and limits: Donors were mostly white British, more females; clonal diversity possibly underestimated. Reportedly, nearly half the spike-specific TCRs target unmutated variant regions.

This clone was observed a few times. The antigen is not known. Germline V gene lookup returns CDR1 LNHDA and CDR2 SQIVND (reference sequence). Trimming left V 5 bases short and J 2 bases short, with 16 bases between. The CDR3 has 15 residues. The data were produced by immunoSEQ multiplex PCR, yet TCRdb's version contains in-frame clones alone and is incomplete. This table has 75,000 to 95,000 clones, more than 70% appearing once. This TCR was recovered from an adult who received the MenACWY meningococcal vaccine as a control. This specimen was peripheral blood, taken 28 days after the second dose of the MenACWY control vaccine. V usage is TRBV19 and J usage is TRBJ2-7; D unresolved. The CDR3 region has the DNA TGTGCCAGTAGTGAACAACTTGCCCGGGCCTACGAGCAGTACTTC. It yields the protein CASSEQLARAYEQYF. Supplemented by reference TRBV19 and TRBJ2-7, the full variable domain reads DGGITQSPKYLFRKEGQNVTLSCEQNLNHDAMYWYRQDPGQGLRLIYYSQIVNDFQKGDIAEGYSVSREKKESFPLTVTSAQKNPTAFYLCASSEQLARAYEQYFGPGTRLTVT.